This entry describes one TCR beta chain. Its antigen remains unknown. The data derive from a study of T cell responses to AZD1222 COVID-19 vaccine. Notes on the study in general: The reported proportion of spike-specific TCRs targeting unmutated variant regions was nearly half. There were repertoire samples only from the period after the peak T cell response. Clonal diversity was possibly underestimated, and white British individuals and females predominated among donors. Baseline seropositivity characterized only six AZD1222 recipients.

Using immunoSEQ multiplex PCR, the repertoire was profiled, and TCRdb retains in-frame clones only, with some absent. The sample comprises about 180,000 clones, 85% to 95% of which are singletons, and around 1.5% rests with the top ten. The CDR3 is 17 residues long. The V end lost 1 base, the J end lost 0 bases, and 12 bases lay between the germline ends. Germline lookup yields CDR1 SGHTA and CDR2 FQGTGA. This TCR was recovered from an adult who received the AZD1222 COVID-19 vaccine. Here the sequenced sample was peripheral blood, taken 28 days after the second AZD1222 dose. The chain has TRBV7-3 and TRBJ2-2; no clear D gene. The CDR3 is CASSLNPPQTNTGELFF. The CDR3 DNA reads as TGTGCCAGCAGCTTAAATCCCCCACAAACGAACACCGGGGAGCTGTTTTTT.